These T cell receptor beta chains were read from a single sample in a study of response to subunit inactivated influenza vaccine. TCRdb itself ran the RT-PCR reads through MiXCR, one entry per CDR3 protein. This repertoire shows roughly 180,000 distinct CDR3 sequences, 7.5% to 10% found once; its top ten account for about a tenth. The starting material was non-naive T cells sorted from PBMCs, obtained on the day of vaccination. The receptors derive from a man aged 45 to 65 who received an inactivated influenza vaccine. The CDR3 runs from the conserved cysteine through the conserved F or W. A D gene is named only where the DNA matches it firmly. Size is omitted from some rows. Given values are once, few, many or a class for expanded clones.

clone_size: few
v_call: TRBV20-1
d_call: .
j_call: TRBJ1-5
cdr3_nt: TGCAGTGCTCGCTCAGGGGACCAGCCCCAGCATTTT
cdr3_aa: CSARSGDQPQHF

clone_size: .
v_call: TRBV28
d_call: .
j_call: TRBJ2-7
cdr3_nt: TGTGCCAGCAGTTTACGGCGACCCCAATACGAGCAGTACTTC
cdr3_aa: CASSLRRPQYEQYF

clone_size: .
v_call: TRBV7-2
d_call: .
j_call: TRBJ2-3
cdr3_nt: TGTGCCAGCAGCTTAAACAGCGAGACGCAGTATTTT
cdr3_aa: CASSLNSETQYF

clone_size: few
v_call: TRBV20-1
d_call: TRBD1
j_call: TRBJ1-1
cdr3_nt: TGCAGTGCCGCAGGGGGCGTAAACACTGAAGCTTTCTTT
cdr3_aa: CSAAGGVNTEAFF

clone_size: many
v_call: TRBV12-3/TRBV12-4
d_call: .
j_call: TRBJ1-2
cdr3_nt: TGTGCCAGCAGTTCCGGGCGTGGGTATGGCTACACCTTC
cdr3_aa: CASSSGRGYGYTF

clone_size: .
v_call: TRBV21-1
d_call: .
j_call: TRBJ2-7
cdr3_nt: TGTGCCAGCAGCAATCCGGGCGAGCAGTACTTC
cdr3_aa: CASSNPGEQYF

clone_size: few
v_call: TRBV6-2/TRBV6-3
d_call: TRBD2
j_call: TRBJ2-2
cdr3_nt: TGTGCCAGCAGTGCTACCCGGGCAGGGAGGGCCGGGGAGCTGTTTTTT
cdr3_aa: CASSATRAGRAGELFF

clone_size: many
v_call: TRBV9
d_call: .
j_call: TRBJ2-1
cdr3_nt: TGTGCCAGCAGCGTAGGGTCAGGGCCTGAGCAGTTCTTC
cdr3_aa: CASSVGSGPEQFF

clone_size: many
v_call: TRBV28
d_call: .
j_call: TRBJ2-4
cdr3_nt: TGTGCCAGCAGTTTACCCGGGACTATTCAGTACTTC
cdr3_aa: CASSLPGTIQYF

clone_size: many
v_call: TRBV5-1
d_call: .
j_call: TRBJ2-1
cdr3_nt: TGCGCCAGCAGCTTGCCTGGTAATGAGCAGTTCTTC
cdr3_aa: CASSLPGNEQFF

clone_size: few
v_call: TRBV7-6
d_call: .
j_call: TRBJ2-7
cdr3_nt: TGTGCCAGCAGCTTAGGTGGCCGAGGGGCCGAGCAGTACTTC
cdr3_aa: CASSLGGRGAEQYF

clone_size: many
v_call: TRBV12-3/TRBV12-4
d_call: TRBD1
j_call: TRBJ2-7
cdr3_nt: TGTGCCAGCAGTTTCACAGGGGGCATGGCCGAGCAGTACTTC
cdr3_aa: CASSFTGGMAEQYF

clone_size: .
v_call: TRBV14
d_call: .
j_call: TRBJ1-1
cdr3_nt: TGTGCCAGCAGCCAAGGGAGGGGAGGCACTGAAGCTTTCTTT
cdr3_aa: CASSQGRGGTEAFF

clone_size: .
v_call: TRBV11-2
d_call: TRBD1
j_call: TRBJ2-1
cdr3_nt: TGTGCCAGCAGCTTAGATTGGGGGACAGGGGGCGGGAATGAGCAGTTCTTC
cdr3_aa: CASSLDWGTGGGNEQFF

clone_size: many
v_call: TRBV6-2/TRBV6-3
d_call: .
j_call: TRBJ2-4
cdr3_nt: TGTGCCAGCAGCCGTGACCTAGCCAAAAACATTCAGTACTTC
cdr3_aa: CASSRDLAKNIQYF

clone_size: many
v_call: TRBV7-2
d_call: .
j_call: TRBJ1-2
cdr3_nt: TGTGCCAGCAGCTTGGTCGGCGGGCCTAACTATGGCTACACCTTC
cdr3_aa: CASSLVGGPNYGYTF

clone_size: .
v_call: TRBV28
d_call: TRBD1
j_call: TRBJ2-7
cdr3_nt: TGTGCCAGCAGTTTGACAGGGGGCTACGACGAGCAGTACTTC
cdr3_aa: CASSLTGGYDEQYF

clone_size: .
v_call: TRBV7-2
d_call: .
j_call: TRBJ2-7
cdr3_nt: TGTGCCAGCAGTAGGGACGGAGGCGTTTCCTACGAGCAGTACTTC
cdr3_aa: CASSRDGGVSYEQYF

clone_size: .
v_call: TRBV7-9
d_call: .
j_call: TRBJ2-1
cdr3_nt: TGTGCCAGCAGCCATCCTAGCGCCCTCCTAATGGATGAGCAGTTCTTC
cdr3_aa: CASSHPSALLMDEQFF

clone_size: .
v_call: TRBV4-3
d_call: .
j_call: TRBJ1-6
cdr3_nt: TGCGCCAGCAGCCAAGCCAGGGGCAGTGCACCCCTCCACTTT
cdr3_aa: CASSQARGSAPLHF

clone_size: .
v_call: TRBV7-3
d_call: .
j_call: TRBJ1-1
cdr3_nt: TGTGCCAGCAGCTTATTTGGAGAGGGCACTGAAGCTTTCTTT
cdr3_aa: CASSLFGEGTEAFF

clone_size: .
v_call: TRBV6-2/TRBV6-3
d_call: TRBD1
j_call: TRBJ2-6
cdr3_nt: TGTGCCAGCAGTTACGGGTATAAGACGGTGAAAGGGACAGGGGGGAACTCTGGGGCCAACGTCCTGACTTTC
cdr3_aa: CASSYGYKTVKGTGGNSGANVLTF

clone_size: few
v_call: TRBV3-1
d_call: .
j_call: TRBJ2-7
cdr3_nt: TGTGCCAGCAGCCAAGGCGAGGGACGGACATCCTACGAGCAGTACTTC
cdr3_aa: CASSQGEGRTSYEQYF

clone_size: .
v_call: TRBV12-3/TRBV12-4
d_call: .
j_call: TRBJ2-3
cdr3_nt: TGTGCCAGCACCCCCTCCCGGGCTAGCGGCACAGATACGCAGTATTTT
cdr3_aa: CASTPSRASGTDTQYF

clone_size: few
v_call: TRBV5-1
d_call: TRBD2
j_call: TRBJ2-3
cdr3_nt: TGCGCCAGCCGTAACTGGGGGGAGGGCCCAGATACGCAGTATTTT
cdr3_aa: CASRNWGEGPDTQYF

clone_size: many
v_call: TRBV20-1
d_call: TRBD2
j_call: TRBJ2-3
cdr3_nt: TGCAGTGCTAAAGGGACTAGCGGGAGGGCCGGAACAGATACGCAGTATTTT
cdr3_aa: CSAKGTSGRAGTDTQYF

clone_size: few
v_call: TRBV7-2
d_call: .
j_call: TRBJ2-5
cdr3_nt: TGTGCCAGCAGCTTAGTCAGGGAGGAGACCCAGTACTTC
cdr3_aa: CASSLVREETQYF

clone_size: few
v_call: TRBV4-3
d_call: TRBD2
j_call: TRBJ2-7
cdr3_nt: TGCGCCAGCAGCCAAGAACGCGCGGGGGTCTCCTACGAGCAGTACTTC
cdr3_aa: CASSQERAGVSYEQYF

clone_size: medium-sized
v_call: TRBV5-1
d_call: TRBD2
j_call: TRBJ2-3
cdr3_nt: TGCGCCAGCCGGACTAGCGGGGCCCCTAGCACAGATACGCAGTATTTT
cdr3_aa: CASRTSGAPSTDTQYF

clone_size: many
v_call: TRBV20-1
d_call: TRBD2
j_call: TRBJ2-5
cdr3_nt: TGCAGTGCTGCCACTAGCGGGGGGGCCGGAGAGACCCAGTACTTC
cdr3_aa: CSAATSGGAGETQYF

clone_size: few
v_call: TRBV20-1
d_call: .
j_call: TRBJ1-2
cdr3_nt: TGCAGTGTTTCCGGACTCATCTATGGCTACACCTTC
cdr3_aa: CSVSGLIYGYTF

clone_size: few
v_call: TRBV30
d_call: .
j_call: TRBJ1-5
cdr3_nt: TGTGCCTGGAGTGTATCGGGCATTAGCAATCAGCCCCAGCATTTT
cdr3_aa: CAWSVSGISNQPQHF

clone_size: few
v_call: TRBV20-1
d_call: .
j_call: TRBJ1-6
cdr3_nt: TGCAGTGCTAGCGACAGTACCTATAATTCACCCCTCCACTTT
cdr3_aa: CSASDSTYNSPLHF

clone_size: .
v_call: TRBV4-3
d_call: .
j_call: TRBJ2-1
cdr3_nt: TGCGCCAGCAGCCAAGACCCCCCGACAGTTAGCTCCTACAATGAGCAGTTCTTC
cdr3_aa: CASSQDPPTVSSYNEQFF

clone_size: .
v_call: TRBV10-3
d_call: TRBD1
j_call: TRBJ1-1
cdr3_nt: TGTGCCATCAGTGAGTCGAAAGCCCGGGACAGTGTAGCTTTCTTT
cdr3_aa: CAISESKARDSVAFF

clone_size: .
v_call: TRBV28
d_call: TRBD2
j_call: TRBJ2-3
cdr3_nt: TGTGCCAGCAGCCCTCTGACTAGCGGGAGGGAAGATACGCAGTATTTT
cdr3_aa: CASSPLTSGREDTQYF

clone_size: many
v_call: TRBV12-3/TRBV12-4
d_call: .
j_call: TRBJ2-5
cdr3_nt: TGTGCCAGCAGTCCCCGACGGGAAGAGACCCAGTACTTC
cdr3_aa: CASSPRREETQYF